This T cell receptor (beta chain) derives from a study of beta chain features in type 1 diabetes. Study-level results: There was a moderate but significant shortening of TCRB CDR3s in all four CD4+ subsets of Type 1 diabetes patients.

A heparinised blood draw that averaged roughly 110 mL was obtained once from each donor. Isolation of CD4+ naive, central memory, regulatory and stem cell-like memory cells was achieved by sorting via CD45RO/CCR7/CD25/CD127/CD95/CD27. V was pared by 0 bases and J by 5 bases, with 1 base of the junction left unmatched. The CDR3 is made up of 15 amino acids. Per the germline V gene, CDR1 is SGHRS and CDR2 is YFSETQ. Investigators reverse transcribed all isolated RNA, so they sequenced expressed TCRB transcripts. TCRdb's table, derived via immunoSEQ multiplex PCR, lists solely in-frame clones and lacks some. The sample shows a few hundred thousand clones, approximately 24% of them seen only once. This clone was seen only a few times. Its antigen is not identified.

Sequenced input: naive CD4+ T cells from blood. The TCR was taken from a woman younger than 45 with type 1 diabetes. V and J are TRBV5-1 and TRBJ2-3; 12 nucleotides match TRBD2. Here the CDR3 reads CASSLELAGGDTQYF. CDR3 in DNA: TGCGCCAGCAGCTTGGAACTAGCGGGAGGAGATACGCAGTATTTT. Drawing the rest from reference TRBV5-1 and TRBJ2-3, the complete variable domain is KAGVTQTPRYLIKTRGQQVTLSCSPISGHRSVSWYQQTPGQGLQFLFEYFSETQRNKGNFPGRFSGRQFSNSRSEMNVSTLELGDSALYLCASSLELAGGDTQYFGPGTRLTVL.